This T cell receptor beta chain is from a study of T cells after yellow fever vaccination. MiXCR, applied by TCRdb to the 5' RACE reads, yields one record per CDR3 protein. The sample includes about 350,000 distinct CDR3 sequences, 9.5% to 15% of them seen just once. V was trimmed by 3 bases and J by 2 bases, leaving 10 bases between them. The CDR3 has 14 amino acids. Germline CDR1 is KGHSH and CDR2 is LQKENI. The source material was CD4+ T cells sorted from PBMCs, sampled 15 days after the yellow fever booster vaccination. The chain has TRBV18 and TRBJ2-5, with D possibly called TRBD1 or TRBD2 (5 bases each). The clonotype was recovered from a man younger than 30 who received the YFV17D yellow fever vaccine. The DNA for the CDR3 is TGTGCCAGCTCACCTCCGGGGACGCAAGAGACCCAGTACTTC. Its translation is CASSPPGTQETQYF.